This passage covers 29 T cell receptor beta chains from one sample sequenced in a study of T cells in Graves' hyperthyroidism and ophthalmopathy. Using RNA transcripts as the source, TCR beta CDR3 regions were amplified. The HTBI primer set served for first-round RT-PCR of the TCR CDR3. One entry per CDR3 protein, called by TCRdb with MiXCR from the multiplex PCR reads. The sample yields 370,000 or so distinct CDR3 sequences, roughly 25% seen once. Specimen: blood. All receptors come from a man aged 50 or older with Graves' hyperthyroidism.

This clonotype came up a few times. The CDR3 DNA reads as TGTGCCACCAGCAGGGAAACAGGGTCGGGGATAGGTTATGGCTACACCTTC. It yields the protein CATSRETGSGIGYGYTF. The V call is TRBV15, the J call TRBJ1-2; D is perhaps TRBD1 (6 bases). Germline loops: CDR1 LNHNV, CDR2 YYDKDF (reference sequence). Trimming left V 3 bases short and J 5 bases short, with 22 bases between. CDR3 length: 17 residues.

This clonotype appeared many times. This rearrangement joins TRBV20-1 to TRBJ2-1; D unclear. V was cut by 2 bases and J by 6 bases, with 17 bases left in between. This CDR3 is 15 amino acids long. Looked up from germline, CDR1 is DFQATT and CDR2 is SNEGSKA (reference sequence). CDR3 protein: CSARFPPPRANEQFF. The CDR3 DNA reads as TGCAGTGCTAGATTCCCCCCACCTCGAGCCAATGAGCAGTTCTTC.

This clonotype was observed a handful of times. V gene TRBV20-1 combines with J gene TRBJ2-7, with D maybe TRBD2 (6 bases). Germline V gives CDR1 DFQATT, CDR2 SNEGSKA (reference sequence). This CDR3 has 13 residues. With 5 bases removed from V and 6 bases from J, the gap between germline ends came to 17 bases. The CDR3 DNA follows: TGCAGTGCTGGAGGGCGGGGCACGCGCGAGCAGTACTTC. Its translation is CSAGGRGTREQYF.

This clonotype came up many times. The chain has TRBV12-3 or TRBV12-4 and TRBJ2-7, with D uncertain. The CDR3 is 13 amino acids. Trimming removed 6 bases from V and 2 bases from J, with 11 bases in between. The CDR3, as DNA: TGTGCCAGCAGGCTAGGCGCCGCCTACGAGCAGTACTTC. This sequence encodes CASRLGAAYEQYF.

The rearrangement links TRBV5-1 to TRBJ2-3; no clear D gene. Germline loops: CDR1 SGHRS, CDR2 YFSETQ. V lost 8 bases and J 6 bases, leaving 22 bases between the germline ends. CDR3 length equals 15 residues. The CDR3 is CASLSGRGLADTQYF. In DNA, the CDR3 is TGCGCCAGTCTCTCTGGACGCGGCCTGGCGGATACGCAGTATTTT.

The CDR3: CASRLTGGGYNSPLHF. As DNA, the CDR3 is TGTGCCAGCAGATTGACAGGGGGCGGATATAATTCACCCCTCCACTTT. The chain recombines TRBV28 with TRBJ1-6; 10 bases match TRBD1. Germline V gene sequence: CDR1 MDHEN, CDR2 SYDVKM. The ends lost 6 bases at V and 4 bases at J; junction bases unmatched: 6. This CDR3 spans 16 amino acids. The full variable domain, its missing parts supplied by reference TRBV28 and TRBJ1-6, is DVKVTQSSRYLVKRTGEKVFLECVQDMDHENMFWYRQDPGLGLRLIYFSYDVKMKEKGDIPEGYSVSREKKERFSLILESASTNQTSMYLCASRLTGGGYNSPLHFGNGTRLTVT.

The chain has TRBV18 and TRBJ1-5; no reliable D call. The ends were cut back, 3 bases at V and 4 bases at J, with 7 bases in the middle. The CDR3 runs 13 residues. Per the germline V gene, CDR1 is KGHSH and CDR2 is LQKENI. CDR3 sequence: CASSPTGNQPQHF. CDR3 DNA sequence: TGTGCCAGCTCACCGACCGGTAATCAGCCCCAGCATTTT.

This clonotype was seen only a few times. The gene calls are TRBV27 and TRBJ2-1; tentatively, D is TRBD1 or TRBD2 (5 bases each). Germline V gene data show CDR1 as MNHEY and CDR2 as SMNVEV (reference sequence). This CDR3 has 13 amino acids. With 2 bases removed from V and 7 bases from J, the gap between germline ends came to 9 bases. The CDR3 sequence is CASSLRWGNEQFF. The CDR3 nucleotides are TGTGCCAGCAGTTTAAGGTGGGGGAATGAGCAGTTCTTC.

In the case of this clonotype: A much larger clone differs by one base, so this may be a read error. V usage is TRBV7-9 and J usage is TRBJ1-4; D is unresolved. CDR1 is SEHNR, CDR2 FQNEAQ, per germline (reference sequence). CDR3 length equals 14 residues. The CDR3: CANSLVGTNEKLFF. The CDR3 DNA follows: TGTGCCAACAGCTTAGTGGGGACTAATGAAAAACTGTTTTTT.

This clonotype was counted between two and nine times. J is TRBJ2-3 and V is TRBV7-9, with D unresolved. CDR1 is SEHNR, CDR2 FQNEAQ, per germline (reference sequence). V gave up 5 bases and J gave up 3 bases, with 18 bases separating them. There are 16 residues in the CDR3. CDR3 nucleotide sequence: TGTGCCAGCAGCCCGCCGGTAGTGAGAACGACAGATACGCAGTATTTT. It yields the protein CASSPPVVRTTDTQYF.

A few counts support this clonotype. This chain connects TRBV6-1 to TRBJ2-3; TRBD2 agrees at 11 bases. The trim removed 5 bases at V and 3 bases at J, leaving 16 bases unmatched. CDR3 length equals 19 residues. Germline values: CDR1 MNHNS, CDR2 SASEGT. This CDR3 reads CASSLPRASGGTPTDTQYF. CDR3 in DNA: TGTGCCAGCAGTCTCCCCAGGGCTAGCGGGGGGACCCCGACAGATACGCAGTATTTT.

This clonotype was picked up a small number of times. The chain joins TRBV6-5 to TRBJ2-5; D assignment may be TRBD1 or TRBD2 (6 bases each). This CDR3 is built from 15 residues. The germline CDR1 and CDR2 sequences are MNHEY and SVGAGI. V lost 3 bases, J lost 5 bases, and 16 bases lay in between. For the CDR3, the DNA is TGTGCCAGCAGTTATATGGGAGGAGGGGGGGAGACCCAGTACTTC. Translating gives CASSYMGGGGETQYF.

The chain is built from TRBV20-1 and TRBJ2-7, with D maybe TRBD1 (6 bases). The CDR3 is 14 amino acids. CDR1 is DFQATT, CDR2 SNEGSKA, per germline (reference sequence). Trimming stripped 5 bases from V and 2 bases from J, with 16 bases between. This CDR3 reads CSASGQTPTYEQYF. The CDR3 DNA follows: TGCAGTGCTTCCGGACAGACCCCTACCTACGAGCAGTACTTC.

This chain uses TRBV29-1 with TRBJ2-1; 8 nucleotides agree with TRBD2. Germline V gene lookup returns CDR1 SQVTM and CDR2 ANQGSEA. V gave up 3 bases and J gave up 9 bases; unmatched junction bases: 7. CDR3 size: 13 residues. The CDR3 loop is CSVDWLAGREQFF. The CDR3 nucleotides read TGCAGCGTTGATTGGTTAGCGGGACGTGAGCAGTTCTTC.

This clonotype was detected only a few times. The J gene is TRBJ2-1, the V gene TRBV5-1, with 12 bases lining up with TRBD2. The germline V gene has CDR1 SGHRS and CDR2 YFSETQ. The CDR3 length is 17 residues. With V trimmed by 0 bases and J by 9 bases, 10 bases remained unmatched. CDR3 region: CASSLVTSGSAAPEQFF. As DNA, the CDR3 is TGCGCCAGCAGCTTGGTGACTAGCGGGAGCGCGGCACCTGAGCAGTTCTTC.

This clonotype was counted many times. The chain links TRBV12-3 or TRBV12-4 to TRBJ2-5; TRBD2 matches 7 bases. V lost 5 bases to trimming and J lost 3 bases; unmatched junction nucleotides: 6. This CDR3 has 14 amino acids. CDR3 DNA sequence: TGTGCCAGCAGTCTTAGACGGGGGGAAGAGACCCAGTACTTC. The encoded protein is CASSLRRGEETQYF.

This clonotype was recorded a few times. The J gene is TRBJ2-7, the V gene TRBV24-1; D not resolved. Germline CDR1 is KGHDR and CDR2 is SFDVKD. V lost 4 bases and J lost 3, with 12 bases in between. The CDR3 is 14 amino acids. The CDR3 DNA is TGTGCCACCAGTGAACGACCAGGATACTACGAGCAGTACTTC. Amino acid sequence: CATSERPGYYEQYF.

This clonotype came up a few times. The chain combines TRBV19 with TRBJ1-2; 10 bases map to TRBD1. The V and J ends lost 9 bases and 4 bases, in that order; junction bases with no gene match: 5. The CDR3 consists of 13 residues. Looked up from germline, CDR1 is LNHDA and CDR2 is SQIVND (reference sequence). CDR3 loop: CASRDRGSYGYTF. The CDR3 DNA follows: TGTGCCAGCAGGGACAGGGGTAGCTATGGCTACACCTTC.

The chain is built from TRBV28 and TRBJ1-1, with D possibly being TRBD1 (5 bases). This CDR3 spans 11 amino acids. V was shortened by 7 bases and J by 8 bases, with 11 bases between the two germline ends. Germline assignment: CDR1 MDHEN and CDR2 SYDVKM. For the CDR3, the DNA is TGTGCCAGCATCTTACGGGGGGAAGCTTTCTTT. The encoded protein is CASILRGEAFF. The whole variable domain, remainder taken from reference TRBV28 and TRBJ1-1, is DVKVTQSSRYLVKRTGEKVFLECVQDMDHENMFWYRQDPGLGLRLIYFSYDVKMKEKGDIPEGYSVSREKKERFSLILESASTNQTSMYLCASILRGEAFFGQGTRLTVV.

V is TRBV28 and J is TRBJ2-1; TRBD2 matches 8 bases. Germline trimming cut 5 bases from V and 5 bases from J; bases unmatched to any gene: 11. Per germline, CDR1 MDHEN and CDR2 SYDVKM. The CDR3 is 16 amino acids. This CDR3 is CASSPAGTRQHNEQFF. The CDR3 coding sequence is TGTGCCAGCAGTCCGGCCGGGACTAGGCAACACAATGAGCAGTTCTTC.

The J gene is TRBJ1-5, the V gene TRBV4-1; no reliable D call. Germline V lookup: CDR1 MGHRA, CDR2 YSYEKL. With 1 base removed from V and 3 bases from J, the gap between germline ends came to 13 bases. The CDR3 spans 16 residues. CDR3 loop: CASSQALSSNNQPQHF. The CDR3 DNA reads TGCGCCAGCAGCCAAGCACTATCCTCAAACAATCAGCCCCAGCATTTT.

As DNA, the CDR3 is TGTGCCACCAGTGGGATTCGGGCAGGGGGCGCAGATACGCAGTATTTT. As protein: CATSGIRAGGADTQYF. The rearrangement joins TRBV24-1 to TRBJ2-3, with 8 nucleotides matching TRBD1. The trim removed 5 bases at V and 4 bases at J, leaving 10 bases unmatched. This CDR3 contains 16 residues. The germline V gene encodes CDR1 KGHDR and CDR2 SFDVKD.

This clonotype was counted ten times or more. V gene TRBV7-3 combines with J gene TRBJ2-1, with 8 positions matching TRBD2. V shed 7 bases and J 8 bases; nucleotides not matched to a gene: 10. Germline lookup yields CDR1 SGHTA and CDR2 FQGTGA. This CDR3 is 14 amino acids long. The CDR3 region is CASTQAGVIYEQFF. The CDR3 DNA is TGTGCCAGCACCCAAGCGGGAGTTATCTATGAGCAGTTCTTC.

This clonotype appeared a few times. This chain uses TRBV7-9 with TRBJ2-7; TRBD2 might be the D (6 bases). The CDR3 loop spans 13 amino acids. Germline V gene data show CDR1 as SEHNR and CDR2 as FQNEAQ (reference sequence). V lost 7 bases and J lost 3, with 13 bases in between. Here the CDR3 reads CASTGGRYYEQYF. Written as DNA, the CDR3 is TGTGCCAGCACCGGAGGGCGGTACTACGAGCAGTACTTC. The variable domain in full, with the rest retrieved from reference TRBV7-9 and TRBJ2-7, is DTGVSQNPRHKITKRGQNVTFRCDPISEHNRLYWYRQTLGQGPEFLTYFQNEAQLEKSRLLSDRFSAERPKGSFSTLEIQRTEQGDSAMYLCASTGGRYYEQYFGPGTRLTVT.

This clonotype was seen only a few times. The chain uses TRBV29-1 and TRBJ2-1; TRBD2 agrees at 8 bases. Losses at the gene ends were 4 bases for V and 4 bases for J; bases not matched to a gene: 12. CDR3 length equals 16 residues. Germline V gene data show CDR1 as SQVTM and CDR2 as ANQGSEA. The CDR3, as DNA: TGCAGCGTTGCCCTAGAGGGACTAGGTATTTACAATGAGCAGTTCTTC. This sequence encodes CSVALEGLGIYNEQFF.

The rearrangement joins TRBV24-1 to TRBJ2-1; D not resolved. Germline CDR1 and CDR2: KGHDR and SFDVKD. Trimming removed 3 bases from V and 7 bases from J, with 18 bases in between. This CDR3 comprises 16 residues. Here the CDR3 reads CATSDLGPVGLNEQFF. The CDR3 DNA is TGTGCCACCAGTGATCTCGGGCCCGTTGGATTAAATGAGCAGTTCTTC.

This clonotype came up many times. V gene TRBV12-3 or TRBV12-4 combines with J gene TRBJ2-1; 7 bases map to TRBD1. Germline trimming cut 5 bases from V and 8 bases from J; bases unmatched to any gene: 9. There are 14 residues in the CDR3. CDR3 loop: CASSRSDRADEQFF. The DNA for the CDR3 is TGTGCCAGCAGTCGATCCGACAGGGCGGATGAGCAGTTCTTC.

This clonotype was recorded only once. The V gene is TRBV18, the J gene TRBJ1-6; D remains ambiguous. Looked up from germline, CDR1 is KGHSH and CDR2 is LQKENI. CDR3 length: 15 amino acids. The V and J ends lost 3 bases and 8 bases respectively, with 14 bases between them. CDR3 in DNA: TGTGCCAGCTCACCTGAGTCCCCGGCCTATTCACCCCTCCACTTT. Encoded protein: CASSPESPAYSPLHF.

This clonotype was picked up many times. CDR3 sequence (DNA): TGTGCCAGCTCACGGAGCCGGGACGAGACCCAGTACTTC. Amino acid sequence: CASSRSRDETQYF. This rearrangement joins TRBV18 to TRBJ2-5; tentatively, D is TRBD1 or TRBD2 (5 bases each). CDR1 is KGHSH and CDR2 is LQKENI in the germline V gene. The V end lost 4 bases, the J end lost 5 bases, and 11 bases lay between the germline ends. The CDR3 has 13 residues.